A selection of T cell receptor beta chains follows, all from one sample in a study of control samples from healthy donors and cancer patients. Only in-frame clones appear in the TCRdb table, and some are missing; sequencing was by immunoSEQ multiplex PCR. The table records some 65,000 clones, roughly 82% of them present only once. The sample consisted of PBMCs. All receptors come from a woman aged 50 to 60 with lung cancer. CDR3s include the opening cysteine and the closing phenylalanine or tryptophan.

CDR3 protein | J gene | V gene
CASTGYTDTQYF | TRBJ2-3 | TRBV19
CASRTGVRTDTQYF | TRBJ2-3 | TRBV28
CASSGQLYNEQFF | TRBJ2-1 | TRBV2
CASSPYFKQDTEAFF | TRBJ1-1 | TRBV3-1/TRBV3-2
CASSHGGNYGYTF | TRBJ1-2 | TRBV14
CASYPGSRDIQYF | TRBJ2-4 | TRBV2
CASSLGLSVGPSSGNTIYF | TRBJ1-3 | TRBV7-8
CASKGDGAMNTEAFF | TRBJ1-1 | TRBV2
CASSERTGYYYEQYF | TRBJ2-7 | TRBV2
CASSLGTGYNQPQHF | TRBJ1-5 | TRBV5-1
CASSRGEGTNEKLFF | TRBJ1-4 | TRBV5-8
CASSDAIEAFF | TRBJ1-1 | TRBV12-3/TRBV12-4
CASSRRGTSGGVSDTQYF | TRBJ2-3 | TRBV7-3
CASSDTGGNEKLFF | TRBJ1-4 | TRBV10-2
CASSPLDEETQYF | TRBJ2-5 | TRBV27
CASSQRFYTEAFF | TRBJ1-1 | TRBV28